A selection of T cell receptor beta chains follows, all from one sample in a study of graft-versus-host responses after intestinal transplantation. Measured with immunoSEQ multiplex PCR; TCRdb has only the in-frame clones, and not every one. The data contain about 21,000 clones, 55% to 70% of them singletons. Sequencing used alloreactive CD4+ T cells from a mixed lymphocyte reaction culture, obtained before intestinal transplant. Receptors originate from a human patient who received an intestinal transplant. Each CDR3 is given with its conserved first and last residue. The D gene is left open where the match is weak.

v_call	j_call	d_call	cdr3_aa
TRBV18	TRBJ2-2	NA	CASSPLGLGTGELFF
TRBV2	TRBJ2-3	NA	CASSLVATGTDTQYF
TRBV19	TRBJ1-3	NA	CASRGASGNTIYF
TRBV12-5	TRBJ2-2	NA	CVTGDSPTGELFF
TRBV7-2	TRBJ1-1	NA	CASSLGAQGMNTEAFF
TRBV18	TRBJ2-4	TRBD2	CASSRAGLGKNIQYF
TRBV11-2	TRBJ2-3	TRBD2	CASNKAGGPFTDTQYF
TRBV29-1	TRBJ2-1	TRBD2	CSVEASGRVNDNEQFF
TRBV5-1	TRBJ2-1	TRBD1	CASSRSRTGGEDEQFF
TRBV5-1	TRBJ2-5	TRBD2	CASSFGLVETQYF
TRBV19	TRBJ2-7	TRBD2	CASSPSGGVAEQYF
TRBV5-1	TRBJ2-1	NA	CASSSSRYSSYNEQFF
TRBV2	TRBJ1-2	TRBD1	CAGRDRGRGYTF
TRBV9	TRBJ2-1	TRBD1	CASSVMGQLSGEQFF
TRBV4-2	TRBJ2-2	TRBD2	CASSQEGGLAANTGELFF
TRBV6-1	TRBJ2-3	TRBD2	CATRTSGTDTQYF
TRBV2	TRBJ2-4	NA	CASSELALAKNIQYF
TRBV7-2	TRBJ1-2	TRBD1	CASSDRRDRGSGYTF
TRBV28	TRBJ1-1	NA	CASSLLGGQNTEAFF
TRBV27	TRBJ2-2	NA	CASRSYPVGELFF
TRBV7-9	TRBJ2-7	NA	CASSLGLAYEQYF
TRBV2	TRBJ2-5	TRBD1	CASLLDREKTQYF
TRBV5-1	TRBJ2-6	NA	CASSLGGAGANVLTF
TRBV19	TRBJ1-1	NA	CASTGQGNTEAFF
TRBV19	TRBJ1-1	NA	CASSPGAVNTEAFF
TRBV6-4	TRBJ2-2	TRBD1	CASSDRDRGGTGELFF
TRBV19	TRBJ1-2	NA	CASSWGGTYYGYTF
TRBV10-1	TRBJ2-3	NA	CASSWDSTDTQYF
TRBV9	TRBJ2-3	NA	CASSVLVSGTDTQYF
TRBV21-1	TRBJ2-3	NA	CASSKRQGTDTQYF
TRBV14	TRBJ2-6	NA	CASSYFSSGANVLTF
TRBV6-5	TRBJ1-1	NA	CASMLWSRSTEAFF
TRBV2	TRBJ1-1	TRBD1	CASSWDRGRNTEAFF
TRBV7-2	TRBJ2-2	NA	CASSLQSLVTGELFF
TRBV27	TRBJ1-2	TRBD1	CASSLQGNYGYTF
TRBV6-5	TRBJ2-2	TRBD2	CATLTSGYTGELFF
TRBV29-1	TRBJ2-3	NA	CSAYRVQDTQYF
TRBV7-9	TRBJ1-2	NA	CASSLLGGSYGYTF
TRBV11-2	TRBJ2-3	NA	CASSGRLVEVGDTQYF
TRBV7-9	TRBJ1-2	TRBD1	CASSLGGWDSSYGYTF
TRBV5-1	TRBJ1-1	NA	CASSLMKGLQGAEAFF
TRBV28	TRBJ2-5	NA	CASSLSRAETQYF
TRBV2	TRBJ2-7	TRBD2	CASSPGLAELYEQYF
TRBV6-1	TRBJ1-1	TRBD1	CASSWTGGSAEAFF
TRBV7-9	TRBJ1-4	TRBD1	CASRTGRYEKLFF
TRBV5-1	TRBJ2-7	NA	CASSLADKYEQYF